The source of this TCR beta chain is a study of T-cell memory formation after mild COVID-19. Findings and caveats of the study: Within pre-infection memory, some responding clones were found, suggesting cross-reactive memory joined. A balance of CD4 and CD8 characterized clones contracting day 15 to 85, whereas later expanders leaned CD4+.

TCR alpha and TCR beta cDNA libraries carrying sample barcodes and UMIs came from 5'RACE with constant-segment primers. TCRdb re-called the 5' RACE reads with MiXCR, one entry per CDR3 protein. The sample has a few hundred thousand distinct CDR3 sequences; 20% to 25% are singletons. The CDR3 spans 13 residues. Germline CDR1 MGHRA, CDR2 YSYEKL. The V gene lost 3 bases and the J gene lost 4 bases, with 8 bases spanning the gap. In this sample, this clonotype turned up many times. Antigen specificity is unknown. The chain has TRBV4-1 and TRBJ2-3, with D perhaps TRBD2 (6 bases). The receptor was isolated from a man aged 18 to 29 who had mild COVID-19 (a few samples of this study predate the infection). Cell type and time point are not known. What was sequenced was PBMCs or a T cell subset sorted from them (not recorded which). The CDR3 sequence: CASSHAGPDTQYF. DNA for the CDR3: TGCGCCAGCAGCCACGCGGGGCCAGATACGCAGTATTTT.